One TCR beta chain is described in this entry. Antigen specificity is unknown. This record comes from a study of cytomegalovirus exposure and HLA in healthy donors. Study details: Earlier, 110 million or so unique TCR beta sequences were recovered from roughly 180 million T cells by an analysis. Study-wide findings and caveats: The authors later found TCR association rates varying by HLA locus, with DRB1 most and HLA-C fewest. The study had only CMV serostatus as immune exposure information.

Germline V gives CDR1 LGHNA, CDR2 YSLEER. The CDR3 spans 11 residues. Trimming pared 5 bases from V and 10 bases from J, leaving 11 bases between. As for the donors, each was a healthy bone marrow donor. Primers included in the PCR were 60 Vbeta and 13 Jbeta primers. Measured with immunoSEQ multiplex PCR; TCRdb has only the in-frame clones, and not every one. The repertoire holds fewer than 250,000 clones, with nearly 80% as singletons. Sequenced material: PBMCs. The rearrangement links TRBV4-3 to TRBJ1-2; no reliable D call. This TCR was recovered from a male donor in good health and CMV-seronegative. CDR3 in DNA: TGCGCCAGCAGCACCAACGAGCTCTACACCTTC. Translation gives CASSTNELYTF.